Detailed here is one T cell receptor beta chain. The germline V gene has CDR1 MNHEY and CDR2 SVGEGT. Trimming at V came to 6 bases and at J to 7 bases, leaving 8 bases not matched to a gene. This CDR3 has 14 amino acids. This record comes from a study of human T cells and chemical hapten exposure. TCRdb recomputed calls from the RACE reads with MiXCR, one row per CDR3 protein. The sample includes fewer than 500,000 distinct CDR3 sequences, 4% to 5.5% seen only once; the top ten take about 2.1%. Time point noted: patch test 1, 2 weeks after DPC sensitization. Treatment in this sample: therapeutic diphenylcyclopropenone sensitization with weekly scalp DPC. Unseparated into fractions, whole blood served as the source from which total RNA was extracted.

The TCR originated in a woman aged 45-65 years with alopecia areata. Some clones in this sample may be carry-over from other donors' samples. Material: whole blood, obtained in connection with sensitization to the hapten diphenylcyclopropenone (DPC). The V and J genes are TRBV6-2 or TRBV6-3 and TRBJ2-1; TRBD2 aligns across 8 bases. CDR3 nucleotide sequence: TGTGCCAGCAGCAATAGCGGGAATCAGAATGAGCAGTTCTTC. Its protein product is CASSNSGNQNEQFF.